This T cell receptor (beta chain) is from a study of identical twins. Germline-derived CDR1 and CDR2 are SGHAT and FQDESV (reference sequence). The CDR3 totals 17 residues. The V segment lost 0 bases and the J segment 7 bases; nucleotides outside the gene matches: 8. The study's findings and limits: Modeled out-of-frame TCR alpha sharing in monozygotic twins fell below observed levels. Invariant MAIT and iNKT cells are populations that could partly confound zero-insertion analyses.

TCRdb re-derived calls from the 5' RACE reads in MiXCR, one entry per CDR3 protein. The sample lists approximately 700,000 distinct CDR3 sequences, about 20% occurring once. In the case of this clonotype: As yet, its antigen is unknown.

These same data were also listed under a study on T cells expressing NK-cell markers. That work contributes: One of eight sequenced donors was HCMV-seronegative; the other seven were seropositive. One observes that, in four donors, these clonotypes were also the leading ones within the CD3+CD56-NKG2C+ fraction.

The sample taken for sequencing was PBMCs. The TCR comes from a woman between 18 and 29 years old in good health. V and J are TRBV11-1 and TRBJ2-1, with 11 bases identical to TRBD2. The CDR3 spells CASSLAPVAGGRNEQFF. The CDR3 DNA is TGTGCCAGCAGCTTAGCTCCTGTAGCGGGGGGGCGTAATGAGCAGTTCTTC.